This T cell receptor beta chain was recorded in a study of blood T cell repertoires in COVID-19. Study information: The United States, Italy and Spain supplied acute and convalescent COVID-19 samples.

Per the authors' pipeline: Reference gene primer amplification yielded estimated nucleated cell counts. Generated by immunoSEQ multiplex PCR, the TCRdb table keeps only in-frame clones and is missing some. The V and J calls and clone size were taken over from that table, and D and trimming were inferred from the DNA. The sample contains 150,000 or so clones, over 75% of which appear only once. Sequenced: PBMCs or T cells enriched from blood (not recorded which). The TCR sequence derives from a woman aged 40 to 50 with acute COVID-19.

The CDR3 loop is CASSIRGTPVGNEQFF. The CDR3 DNA reads as TGTGCCAGTAGTATAAGGGGGACCCCGGTGGGCAATGAGCAGTTCTTC. The chain employs TRBV19 and TRBJ2-1, with TRBD1 as a possible D gene (6 bases). Trimming shortened V by 2 bases and J by 6 bases, and 17 bases separated the two germline ends. CDR3 length: 16 residues. CDR1 is LNHDA and CDR2 is SQIVND in the germline V gene (reference sequence).